These T cell receptor beta chains were read from a single sample in a study of T cell responses to AZD1222 COVID-19 vaccine. Sequencing used immunoSEQ multiplex PCR; TCRdb keeps in-frame clones, though not all of them. The sample records fewer than 90,000 clones, 85% to 90% being singletons. This specimen consisted of peripheral blood, obtained 28 days after the second AZD1222 dose. The receptors here all came from an adult who received the AZD1222 COVID-19 vaccine. Each CDR3 is given with its conserved first and last residue. D genes are given only for firm matches. Only some rows state a clone size, as once, few, many or a class for expanded clones.

v_gene,j_gene,d_gene,abundance,CDR3aa,CDR3nt
TRBV6-5,TRBJ1-1,TRBD1,-,CASSPDRGLDEAFF,TGTGCCAGCAGTCCGGACAGGGGGCTTGATGAAGCTTTCTTT
TRBV7-9,TRBJ1-3,-,-,CASSPGTSGNTIYF,TGTGCCAGCAGCCCCGGGACCTCTGGAAACACCATATATTTT
TRBV4-2,TRBJ2-6,-,-,CASSQGAAPSGANVLTF,TGTGCCAGCAGCCAAGGGGCAGCCCCCTCTGGGGCCAACGTCCTGACTTTC
TRBV10-1,TRBJ1-4,TRBD1,-,CASRDRGTNEKLFF,TGCGCCAGCAGAGACAGGGGAACTAATGAAAAACTGTTTTTT
TRBV28,TRBJ2-7,-,-,CASSSGTYPSEQYF,TGTGCCAGCAGTTCCGGGACCTACCCCAGCGAGCAGTACTTC
TRBV24-1,TRBJ2-3,-,-,CATSDLKPAGARTDTQYF,TGTGCCACCAGTGATTTAAAGCCGGCGGGGGCCCGCACAGATACGCAGTATTTT
TRBV6-4,TRBJ1-2,TRBD1,-,CASSIKGQGLVF,TGTGCCAGCAGCATAAAGGGACAGGGGTTAGTCTTC
TRBV5-4,TRBJ2-1,TRBD1,-,CASSTGQGPYNEQFF,TGTGCCAGCAGCACCGGACAGGGGCCCTACAATGAGCAGTTCTTC
TRBV7-2,TRBJ2-7,TRBD2,-,CASSSLAGGRYEQYF,TGTGCCAGCAGCTCTCTAGCGGGAGGGAGGTACGAGCAGTACTTC
TRBV5-4,TRBJ2-5,TRBD2,-,CASSLAMTSGETQYF,TGTGCCAGCAGCTTGGCCATGACTAGCGGAGAGACCCAGTACTTC
TRBV27,TRBJ1-5,-,-,CASSFRGSNQPQHF,TGTGCCAGCAGTTTTAGGGGGAGCAATCAGCCCCAGCATTTT
TRBV4-1,TRBJ2-3,-,-,CASSKDRSDGTDTQYF,TGCGCCAGCAGCAAGGACAGATCCGACGGCACAGATACGCAGTATTTT
TRBV3-1/TRBV3-2,TRBJ2-2,TRBD1,once,CASSRSGGPNTGELFF,TGTGCCAGCAGCCGGTCAGGGGGCCCGAACACCGGGGAGCTGTTTTTT
TRBV3-1/TRBV3-2,TRBJ2-4,TRBD1,-,CASSQDTGQGQVKNIQYF,TGTGCCAGCAGCCAAGATACGGGACAGGGTCAGGTCAAAAACATTCAGTACTTC
TRBV7-9,TRBJ2-7,TRBD2,-,CASSSSGGLNYEQYF,TGTGCCAGCAGCTCTAGCGGGGGCCTTAACTACGAGCAGTACTTC
TRBV19,TRBJ1-4,TRBD1,-,CASRDRGQFEKLFF,TGTGCCAGTAGAGACAGGGGGCAGTTTGAAAAACTGTTTTTT
TRBV30,TRBJ1-2,-,-,CAWTERANYGYTF,TGTGCCTGGACCGAGAGGGCTAACTATGGCTACACCTTC
TRBV6-5,TRBJ1-5,TRBD1,-,CASSPDRGNQPQHF,TGTGCCAGCAGTCCCGACAGGGGGAATCAGCCCCAGCATTTT
TRBV7-9,TRBJ1-2,-,-,CASSPQGMNYGYTF,TGTGCCAGCAGCCCTCAGGGGATGAACTATGGCTACACCTTC
TRBV7-2,TRBJ1-2,-,-,CASSLGVVRGYTF,TGTGCCAGCAGCTTAGGTGTTGTCCGTGGCTACACCTTC